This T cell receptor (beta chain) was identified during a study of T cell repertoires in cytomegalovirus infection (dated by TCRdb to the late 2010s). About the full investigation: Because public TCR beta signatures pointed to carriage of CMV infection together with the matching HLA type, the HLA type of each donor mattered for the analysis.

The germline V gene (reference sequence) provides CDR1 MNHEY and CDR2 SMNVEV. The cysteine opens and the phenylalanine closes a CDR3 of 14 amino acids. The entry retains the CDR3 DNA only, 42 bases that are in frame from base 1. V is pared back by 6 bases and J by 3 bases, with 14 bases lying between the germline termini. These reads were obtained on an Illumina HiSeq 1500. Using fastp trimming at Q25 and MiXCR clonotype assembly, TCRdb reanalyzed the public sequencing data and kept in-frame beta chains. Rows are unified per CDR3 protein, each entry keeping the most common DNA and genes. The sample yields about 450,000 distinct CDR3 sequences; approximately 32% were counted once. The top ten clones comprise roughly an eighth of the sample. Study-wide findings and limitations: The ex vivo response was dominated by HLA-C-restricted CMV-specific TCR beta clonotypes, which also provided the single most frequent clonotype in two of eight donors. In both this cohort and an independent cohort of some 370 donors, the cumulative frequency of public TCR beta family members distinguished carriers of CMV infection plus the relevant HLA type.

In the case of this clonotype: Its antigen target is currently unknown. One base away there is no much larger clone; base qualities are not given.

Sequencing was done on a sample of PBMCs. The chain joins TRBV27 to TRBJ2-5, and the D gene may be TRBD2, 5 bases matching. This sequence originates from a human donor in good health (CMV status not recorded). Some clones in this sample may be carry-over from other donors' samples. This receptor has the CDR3 CASRHYSAEETQYF. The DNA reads TGTGCCAGCAGGCATTATAGCGCGGAAGAGACCCAGTACTTC.